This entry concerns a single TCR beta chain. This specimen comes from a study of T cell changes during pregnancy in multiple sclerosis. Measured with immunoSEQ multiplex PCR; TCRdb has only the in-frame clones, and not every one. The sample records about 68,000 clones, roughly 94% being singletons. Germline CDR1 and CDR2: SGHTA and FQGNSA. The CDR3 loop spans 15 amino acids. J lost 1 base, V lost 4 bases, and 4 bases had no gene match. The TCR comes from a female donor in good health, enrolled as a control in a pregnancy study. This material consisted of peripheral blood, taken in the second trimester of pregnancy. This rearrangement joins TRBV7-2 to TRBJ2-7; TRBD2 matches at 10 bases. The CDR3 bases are TGTGCCAGCAGCTCCTCTAGCGGGAGATCCTACGAGCAGTACTTC. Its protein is CASSSSSGRSYEQYF.